This TCR beta chain was retrieved from a study of blood T cell repertoires in COVID-19 (dated by TCRdb to about 2020). In the study overall: Samples covering the acute and convalescent phases of COVID-19 were provided by collaborators in the United States, Italy and Spain. The prospective study material was composed of cDNA or gDNA derived from T cells, B-cell-depleted T cells, or PBMCs. Deeply sampled blood TCRbeta repertoires from subjects exposed to, actively infected with, or recovered from COVID-19 were included in the dataset. The repertoires were released in a freely available public database intended as a resource for research on the immune response to SARS-CoV-2. Samples were obtained from the ongoing ImmuneRACE study (first 160 participants) and from 1,254 subjects provided by 6 global collaborators. Nearly every sample came with metadata listing a de-identified subject ID, COVID-19 status, age in years and sex. Where available, HLA class I and class II types were taken from metadata supplied by the sample provider and were not determined by assay-based typing. The paper as a whole reports these results and caveats: The quantity of clinical and demographic metadata differed by source and by participant and was supplied without curation.

The collaborating institutions used their own protocols to collect whole blood in K2EDTA tubes. For TCRbeta analysis, collaborator samples were shipped as frozen whole blood, as isolated PBMCs, or as DNA extracted from either sample type. Comment on this clone: Which antigen it targets is not known. It has no much larger one-base neighbor in the sample; base qualities were not kept.

TCRbeta CDR3 regions were amplified from genomic DNA using the immunoSEQ Assay, a bias-controlled multiplex PCR. In the original analysis: Within the assay, amplification of reference gene primers was used to estimate how many nucleated cells each sample contained. Sequence reads were collapsed and filtered to measure the absolute abundance of every unique TCRbeta CDR3 rearrangement. For each sample, productive Simpson clonality was calculated as the square root of Simpson's diversity index over productive rearrangements. In TCRdb, the immuneACCESS table is reduced to in-frame sequences with V and J assigned. These tables do not hold every clone; where another copy was compared, an unresolved V gene accounts for under half, and the others remain unexplained. That table gives V, J and clone size, and the DNA gave D and trimming. The sample table contains 50,000 to 65,000 clones; only one count was recorded for around 90% of them. About 3% of the sample lies in the top ten.

From the cysteine up to the phenylalanine, the CDR3 has a length of 13 residues. Of the read, only the CDR3 DNA is kept; its 39 bases are in frame from base 1. The CDR1 and CDR2 encoded by the germline V gene are SNHLY and FYNNEI. V sheds 5 bases and J sheds 0 bases, leaving 7 bases between their ends. Sequenced input: peripheral blood. The clonotype comes from a man in his fifties with acute or convalescent COVID-19. The rearrangement joined TRBV2 to TRBJ1-1, with the D segment identity uncertain. This receptor has the CDR3 CASSQIVNTEAFF. The DNA sequence is given as TGTGCCAGCAGTCAAATAGTGAACACTGAAGCTTTCTTT.